This T cell receptor beta chain originates from a study of blood T cell repertoires in COVID-19. In the study overall: Sites in the United States, Italy and Spain provided acute and convalescent COVID-19 samples. PBMCs, B-cell-depleted T cells, or T cells provided the cDNA or gDNA that made up the material.

The CDR3 sequence is 13 residues long. V was trimmed by 5 bases and J by 4 bases, leaving 11 bases between them. Per the germline V gene, CDR1 is MDHEN and CDR2 is SYDVKM. Per the original methods: Scientists estimated how many nucleated cells there were by amplifying reference gene primers. Profiled with immunoSEQ multiplex PCR; TCRdb holds only in-frame clones, not every one. The V and J calls and clone size are taken from that table; D and trimming were inferred from the DNA. In the table there are about 190,000 clones, around four fifths of which are singletons. What was sequenced was peripheral blood. This TCR came from a man aged 25 to 45 with active or convalescent COVID-19. The rearrangement joins TRBV28 to TRBJ1-2, with D perhaps TRBD1 (5 bases). The chain's CDR3 is CASSQGLLYGYTF. The CDR3 nucleotides read TGTGCCAGCAGTCAGGGCCTACTCTATGGCTACACCTTC.